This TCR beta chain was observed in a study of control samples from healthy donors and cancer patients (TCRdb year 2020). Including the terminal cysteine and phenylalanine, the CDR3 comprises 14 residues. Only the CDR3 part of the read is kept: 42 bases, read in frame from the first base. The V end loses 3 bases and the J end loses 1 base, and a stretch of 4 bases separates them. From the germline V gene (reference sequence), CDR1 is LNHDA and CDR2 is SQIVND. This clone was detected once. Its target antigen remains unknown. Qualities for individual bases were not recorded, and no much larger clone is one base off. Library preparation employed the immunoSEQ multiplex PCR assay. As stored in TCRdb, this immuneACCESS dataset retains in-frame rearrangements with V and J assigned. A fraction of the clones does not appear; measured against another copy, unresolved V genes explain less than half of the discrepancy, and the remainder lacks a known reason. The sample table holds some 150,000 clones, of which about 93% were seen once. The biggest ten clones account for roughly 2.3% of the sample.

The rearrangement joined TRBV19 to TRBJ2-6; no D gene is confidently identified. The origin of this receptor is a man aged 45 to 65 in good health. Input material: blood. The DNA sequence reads TGTGCCAGTAGTATTGTGTCTGGGGCCAACGTCCTGACTTTC. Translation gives CASSIVSGANVLTF.